The 29 T cell receptor beta chains listed next were all sequenced from one sample in a study of cytomegalovirus exposure and HLA in healthy donors. Use of 60 Vbeta and 13 Jbeta primers characterized the PCR. Sequencing used immunoSEQ multiplex PCR; TCRdb keeps in-frame clones, though not all of them. The table shows about 130,000 clones, with approximately 8.7% occurring only once. The specimen sequenced was PBMCs. The source of these receptors is a man aged 40-49 years in good health and CMV-seronegative.

This clone has only a few counts. The chain employs TRBV15 and TRBJ2-5; 9 nucleotides agree with TRBD2. Germline V gives CDR1 LNHNV, CDR2 YYDKDF (reference sequence). The length of the CDR3 is 13 residues. V shed 8 bases, J shed 1 base, and the junction held 2 bases outside the gene matches. This chain's CDR3 is CATATSGQETQYF. The CDR3 nucleotides read TGTGCCACCGCGACTAGCGGCCAAGAGACCCAGTACTTC.

The chain is built from TRBV19 and TRBJ2-1, with D possibly being TRBD1 (6 bases). This CDR3 spans 14 amino acids. Deletions cut 5 bases from V and 5 bases from J, with 13 bases between. The germline V gene encodes CDR1 LNHDA and CDR2 SQIVND (reference sequence). The CDR3 spells CASSYRDTHNEQFF. Here the CDR3 DNA reads TGTGCCAGTAGTTACCGGGACACCCACAATGAGCAGTTCTTC.

In its sample, this clone was seen a few times. The V and J genes are TRBV11-3 and TRBJ2-2, with TRBD2 matching over 13 bases. CDR1 is SGHNT and CDR2 is YENEEA in the germline V gene. The CDR3 runs 18 residues. Losses at the gene ends were 1 base for V and 2 bases for J; bases not matched to a gene: 4. CDR3 amino acids: CASSLAGTSGANTGELFF. DNA for the CDR3: TGTGCCAGCAGCTTAGCCGGGACTAGCGGGGCCAACACCGGGGAGCTGTTTTTT. The full variable domain, its missing parts supplied by reference TRBV11-3 and TRBJ2-2, is EAGVVQSPRYKIIEKKQPVAFWCNPISGHNTLYWYLQNLGQGPELLIRYENEEAVDDSQLPKDRFSAERLKGVDSTLKIQPAELGDSAVYLCASSLAGTSGANTGELFFGEGSRLTVL.

The genes are TRBV6-5 and TRBJ2-1; 11 bases match TRBD2. V shed 7 bases, J shed 5 bases, and the junction held 4 bases outside the gene matches. This CDR3 has 14 residues. Germline assignment: CDR1 MNHEY and CDR2 SVGAGI. CDR3 protein: CASTAGLADNEQFF. As DNA, the CDR3 is TGTGCCAGCACCGCGGGACTAGCGGACAATGAGCAGTTCTTC.

In its sample, this clone was seen a few times. CDR3 loop: CASSMGTDRPNEQFF. The CDR3, as DNA: TGTGCCAGCAGCATGGGGACAGATCGGCCCAATGAGCAGTTCTTC. This rearrangement joins TRBV7-9 to TRBJ2-1; 7 positions agree with TRBD1. Looked up from germline, CDR1 is SEHNR and CDR2 is FQNEAQ (reference sequence). There are 15 residues in the CDR3. Trimming took 5 bases from V and 6 from J; bases not matched to a gene: 10.

The V call is TRBV6-6, the J call TRBJ1-5; 7 bases align to TRBD1. Per germline, CDR1 MNHNY and CDR2 SVGAGI (reference sequence). V dropped 7 bases and J dropped 2; count of bases not matched to a gene: 5. This CDR3 spans 14 amino acids. The CDR3 coding sequence is TGTGCCAGCAACCAGGGGGTTGGCAATCAGCCCCAGCATTTT. Translating it yields CASNQGVGNQPQHF.

This clone was observed a few times. The genes are TRBV6-5 and TRBJ2-7, with D possibly matching TRBD1 (5 bases). The CDR3 has 13 amino acids. Trimming left V 10 bases short and J 7 bases short, with 20 bases between. CDR1 and CDR2 (germline): MNHEY, SVGAGI. CDR3 DNA: TGTGCCACTTACAGGCAACCATCGGAGGAGCAGTACTTC. Residues: CATYRQPSEEQYF.

The V call is TRBV7-6, the J call TRBJ1-1; tentative D call: TRBD1 (6 bases). Germline-derived CDR1 and CDR2 are SGHVS and FNYEAQ. Trimming shortened V by 1 base and J by 1 base, and 16 bases separated the two germline ends. There are 17 residues in the CDR3. The CDR3, as DNA: TGTGCCAGCAGCTTAGGTCAGGGGCAGACGTGGAACACTGAAGCTTTCTTT. It encodes CASSLGQGQTWNTEAFF.

This chain joins TRBV7-9 and TRBJ1-3; the D gene is possibly TRBD1 (5 bases). This CDR3 contains 16 residues. Trimming took off 4 bases at V and 0 bases at J, with 13 bases between the two ends. Germline CDR1 and CDR2: SEHNR and FQNEAQ (reference sequence). The CDR3 sequence: CASSSPGRRSGNTIYF. The CDR3 nucleotides are TGTGCCAGCAGCTCGCCAGGGAGGCGCTCTGGAAACACCATATATTTT.

The chain couples TRBV15 to TRBJ2-5; 8 nucleotides match TRBD2. Germline values: CDR1 LNHNV, CDR2 YYDKDF (reference sequence). The CDR3 consists of 14 residues. Trimming removed 9 bases from V and 2 bases from J; junction bases left unmatched: 8. The DNA for the CDR3 is TGTGCCACACTTTCGGGGGGGCTTCAAGAGACCCAGTACTTC. It is translated as CATLSGGLQETQYF.

The chain has TRBV14 and TRBJ1-1; D not resolved. CDR3 length equals 13 residues. Germline CDR1 and CDR2: SGHDN and FVKESK. V was clipped by 3 bases and J by 5 bases, with 10 bases between them. The CDR3 sequence: CASSQSAPTEAFF. DNA of the CDR3: TGTGCCAGCAGCCAGAGCGCTCCAACTGAAGCTTTCTTT.

This clone was seen more than once but under ten times. V usage is TRBV25-1 and J usage is TRBJ1-2, with 7 positions matching TRBD1. The germline gives CDR1 MGHDK, CDR2 SYGVNS. Trimming at V came to 3 bases and at J to 4 bases, leaving 17 bases not matched to a gene. CDR3 length equals 18 residues. CDR3 residues: CASSDMRDSLDKGYGYTF. The CDR3 DNA reads TGTGCCAGCAGTGATATGCGGGACAGTTTAGATAAGGGCTATGGCTACACCTTC.

V and J are TRBV14 and TRBJ1-1; D is possibly TRBD1 (5 bases). The germline V gene encodes CDR1 SGHDN and CDR2 FVKESK. V lost 6 bases and J 3 bases, leaving 14 bases between the germline ends. This CDR3 contains 14 residues. CDR3 amino acids: CASRSGLPDTEAFF. CDR3 DNA sequence: TGTGCCAGCAGGTCGGGACTCCCGGACACTGAAGCTTTCTTT.

The sample holds a few counts of this clone. The chain has TRBV7-9 and TRBJ2-2; D is unresolved. The ends were cut back, 3 bases at V and 4 bases at J, with 6 bases in the middle. From germline, CDR1 is SEHNR and CDR2 FQNEAQ (reference sequence). There are 13 residues in the CDR3. The CDR3 nucleotides read TGTGCCAGCAGCTTTTACTTCACCGGGGAGCTGTTTTTT. Protein sequence: CASSFYFTGELFF.

This clone came up a few times. The chain combines TRBV29-1 with TRBJ1-3, with 8 nucleotides matching TRBD1. This CDR3 has 14 residues. Trimming took 6 bases from V and 4 from J; bases not matched to a gene: 8. CDR1 SQVTM and CDR2 ANQGSEA come from the germline V gene. Written as DNA, the CDR3 is TGCAGCGTATCCGCAGGGGGCGGCGGAAACACCATATATTTT. Amino acid sequence: CSVSAGGGGNTIYF.

This clone appeared a few times. The chain recombines TRBV2 with TRBJ1-2; 9 bases fit TRBD1. Trimming cost V 3 bases and J 5 bases; bases outside gene matches: 4. The CDR3 is 14 amino acids. The germline V gene has CDR1 SNHLY and CDR2 FYNNEI. The CDR3 loop is CASSDTGGAYGYTF. CDR3 in DNA: TGTGCCAGCAGTGACACAGGGGGCGCATATGGCTACACCTTC.

This clone was picked up a small number of times. This chain's CDR3 is CASRATGEVEKLFF. In DNA, the CDR3 is TGTGCCAGCAGAGCAACCGGGGAAGTCGAAAAACTGTTTTTT. The chain links TRBV7-9 to TRBJ1-4; D remains unclear. CDR3 length: 14 amino acids. The germline V gene encodes CDR1 SEHNR and CDR2 FQNEAQ (reference sequence). Deletions cut 6 bases from V and 8 bases from J, with 16 bases between.

The chain recombines TRBV7-9 with TRBJ2-5; D possibly corresponds to TRBD2 (6 bases). The CDR3 length is 16 residues. Per the germline V gene, CDR1 is SEHNR and CDR2 is FQNEAQ (reference sequence). V was trimmed by 5 bases and J by 2 bases, leaving 18 bases between them. CDR3 coding DNA: TGTGCCAGCAGCCAACCACTAGCCGAATCTCAAGAGACCCAGTACTTC. Its translation is CASSQPLAESQETQYF.

The rearrangement joins TRBV13 to TRBJ2-7, with D perhaps matching TRBD2 (7 bases). V gave up 0 bases and J gave up 3 bases, with 12 bases separating them. The germline CDR1 and CDR2 sequences are PRHDT and FYEKMQ (reference sequence). The CDR3 has 15 residues. The CDR3 region is CASSLGVGGRYEQYF. The CDR3 region has the DNA TGTGCCAGCAGCTTAGGGGTGGGGGGGCGCTACGAGCAGTACTTC.

This chain uses TRBV10-2 with TRBJ2-7, with 8 bases that match TRBD2. Germline V lookup: CDR1 WSHSY, CDR2 SAAADI. V trimming: 10 bases; J trimming: 6 bases; junction bases outside the gene matches: 8. The CDR3 consists of 12 residues. The CDR3 bases are TGCGCCACTATACCGGGGGGGCGCGAGCAGTACTTC. It encodes CATIPGGREQYF.

This clone was found a few times. This chain connects TRBV6-6 to TRBJ1-1; D unresolved. Germline loops: CDR1 MNHNY, CDR2 SVGAGI (reference sequence). Trimming removed 5 bases at V and 5 bases at J, with 12 bases between. CDR3 length equals 13 residues. CDR3 protein: CASSTGTGTEAFF. CDR3 bases: TGTGCCAGCAGTACCGGTACGGGTACTGAAGCTTTCTTT.

This clone was recorded a few times. The chain recombines TRBV9 with TRBJ2-3; 12 bases align to TRBD1. The CDR3 has 15 residues. V lost 0 bases to trimming and J lost 6 bases; unmatched junction nucleotides: 2. The germline V gene encodes CDR1 SGDLS and CDR2 YYNGEE. CDR3 in DNA: TGTGCCAGCAGCGTAGGGGACAGGGGGCTGGATACGCAGTATTTT. Amino acids: CASSVGDRGLDTQYF.

V is TRBV19 and J is TRBJ1-1, with 12 nucleotides matching TRBD1. Germline loops: CDR1 LNHDA, CDR2 SQIVND (reference sequence). The CDR3 is 17 residues long. V lost 6 bases and J lost 3; bases outside the gene matches: 11. This CDR3 reads CASSTSRDRGRDTEAFF. The CDR3 DNA reads TGTGCCAGTAGCACCTCTAGGGACAGGGGGCGAGACACTGAAGCTTTCTTT.

This chain joins TRBV7-9 and TRBJ1-3; D unclear. Trimming shortened V by 1 base and J by 9 bases, and 4 bases separated the two germline ends. The CDR3 consists of 11 residues. Germline-derived CDR1 and CDR2 are SEHNR and FQNEAQ (reference sequence). The CDR3 coding sequence is TGTGCCAGCAGCTTAGAACTCACCATATATTTT. Its protein product is CASSLELTIYF.

A word on this clone: Sequence at one end of the junction differs from germline and may be a read error. Other nucleotide sequences in the sample specify the same CDR3. The chain combines TRBV28 with TRBJ1-1, with D unclear. The CDR3 has 12 amino acids. Germline V gene data show CDR1 as MDHEN and CDR2 as SYDVKM. This CDR3 reads CASSPPGTEAFF. CDR3 bases: TGTGCAAGCAGTCCCCCGGGTACTGAAGCTTTCTTT. Using reference TRBV28 and TRBJ1-1 for the parts outside the CDR3, the full variable domain is DVKVTQSSRYLVKRTGEKVFLECVQDMDHENMFWYRQDPGLGLRLIYFSYDVKMKEKGDIPEGYSVSREKKERFSLILESASTNQTSMYLCASSPPGTEAFFGQGTRLTVV.

There are a few counts of this clone. This chain connects TRBV2 to TRBJ2-1; a possible D gene is TRBD1 (6 bases). From germline, CDR1 is SNHLY and CDR2 FYNNEI. V dropped 6 bases and J dropped 3 bases, with 15 bases sitting between them. The CDR3 sequence is 15 residues long. CDR3 coding DNA: TGTGCCAGCAGCCGGGACAAGGGGATCTACAATGAGCAGTTCTTC. Its translation: CASSRDKGIYNEQFF.

J is TRBJ1-1 and V is TRBV6-1; possibly TRBD1 for D (5 bases). The CDR3 spans 13 residues. V was clipped by 5 bases and J by 3 bases, with 10 bases between them. Per the germline V gene, CDR1 is MNHNS and CDR2 is SASEGT. CDR3 in DNA: TGTGCCAGCAGTTCACCAGGGCACACTGAAGCTTTCTTT. Amino acid sequence: CASSSPGHTEAFF.

This clone was observed a few times. V usage is TRBV4-1 and J usage is TRBJ2-1; possible D gene TRBD2, 6 bases. This CDR3 contains 12 residues. The V and J ends lost 6 bases and 10 bases respectively, with 13 bases between them. Germline V gene sequence: CDR1 MGHRA, CDR2 YSYEKL. The CDR3 sequence is CASSGGDVEQFF. CDR3 nucleotide sequence: TGCGCCAGCAGTGGAGGGGACGTCGAGCAGTTCTTC.

CDR3 nucleotides: TGTGCCAGTAGTATAGGAGGCAATCAGCCCCAGCATTTT. Translated, it gives CASSIGGNQPQHF. V is TRBV19 and J is TRBJ1-5; D is unclear. The CDR3 totals 13 residues. The germline gives CDR1 LNHDA, CDR2 SQIVND (reference sequence). The ends were cut back, 1 base at V and 2 bases at J, with 3 bases in the middle.